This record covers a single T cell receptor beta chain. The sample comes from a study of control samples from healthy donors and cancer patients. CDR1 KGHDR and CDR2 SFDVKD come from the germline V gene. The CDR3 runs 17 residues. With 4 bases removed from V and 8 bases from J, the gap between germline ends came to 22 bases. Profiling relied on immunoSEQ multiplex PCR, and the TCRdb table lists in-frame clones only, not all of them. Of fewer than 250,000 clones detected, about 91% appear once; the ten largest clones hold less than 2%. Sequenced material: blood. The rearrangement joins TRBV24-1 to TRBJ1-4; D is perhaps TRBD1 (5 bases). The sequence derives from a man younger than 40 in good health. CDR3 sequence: CATSDPSAGGEGEKLFF. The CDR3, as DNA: TGTGCCACCAGTGACCCCTCGGCAGGCGGAGAGGGGGAAAAACTGTTTTTT.